This T cell receptor (beta chain) emerged from a study of HIV-infected children after antiretroviral therapy interruption (dated by TCRdb to between 2019 and 2020). At the level of the whole study: All eight included children had a CD4+ count above 500 and a viral load below 50 copies/ml, with four on planned treatment interruption and four on continuous treatment. The interruption group had a median age of roughly 9.5 years, compared with 8 years in the continuous treatment group. In the continuous-treatment arm, samples from corresponding weeks 0, 48 and 150 were analyzed. Recorded exposure to EBV and CMV was present in most of the participating children. For the interruption arm, samples were taken at week 0, at week 12, at the end of interruption (week 24 or 48), and roughly 3 years after the study ended. Alongside measurements of thymic output, TCR repertoires of children on planned treatment interruption were compared with TCR repertoires of children on continuous antiretroviral treatment.

This clonotype occurred many times. The antigen it binds to is not known. Base quality data are lacking; no much larger clone is found one base away. The trim is 6 bases for V and 3 bases for J, with a gap of 10 bases between the germline ends. The germline V gene encodes CDR1 MNHEY and CDR2 SVGAGI. From its cysteine to its phenylalanine, the CDR3 spans 13 amino acids. Only CDR3 DNA remains: 39 bases, in frame from the first base. The treatment or condition tag for this specimen amounts to: PENTA 11 planned treatment interruption arm or continuous ART arm. Participants were children from the United Kingdom aged 2 to 15 years who had received at least three-drug ART for at least 24 weeks. Cryopreserved PBMCs containing at least 5 million viable cells were required, and several candidate patients were excluded because of low viable PBMC yield. Using a FACSAria III cell sorter, naive CD4+ CD45RA+ CD45RO- T cells were FACS-sorted out of thawed PBMCs. After sorting, cells were fixed, and RNA was extracted with the RNeasy FFPE kit and then with the RNeasy Micro kit.

The library relied on 3' RACE. To correct PCR amplification bias, TCR libraries were generated from RNA with a 3' RACE protocol that used unique molecular identifiers. Up to roughly 12 amplicon libraries were pooled and sequenced on an Illumina MiSeq with v2 2x250 paired-end chemistry. As for the original processing: Reads were processed with Decombinator for assignment of V and J genes and CDR3, and barcode-based correction of errors and PCR bias was applied. Repertoires were subsampled to equal depth before Gini coefficient calculation using the R ineq package. Three approaches were used to assess CDR3 similarity: GLIPH, Hamming distance and a shared triplet metric. TCRdb trimmed the raw reads at Q25, called clones with MiXCR and kept productive beta chains. One record per CDR3 amino acid sequence lists the most common genes and DNA. Clone size and V and J calls follow TCRdb, not the original study. This sample is represented by about 89,000 distinct CDR3 sequences; 6.9% of them were singletons. 0.85% to 1.3% of the sample is held by the ten biggest clonotypes.

General conclusions and limits of the study: The small number of patients is a limitation, and caution is needed when interpreting the data. Minor non-naive CD45RA+ populations such as EMRA or stem memory cells might have been included among the sorted CD45RA+ naive cells. In naive CD4+ repertoires of PTI patients, CDR3 sharing between time points fell after interruption began; many sequences were shared between end of interruption and 3 years later. The naive CD4+ Gini coefficient rose by the end of treatment interruption, suggesting clonal expansion, and returned to baseline by 3 years.

Sequenced material: CD45RA+ CD4+ T cells from PBMCs, pooled from several time points, taken from a donor given antiretroviral therapy, either interrupted or continuous. Per the publication, the cell subset or site label means: naive CD4+ CD45RA+ CD45RO- T cells. The chain is assembled from TRBV6-5 and TRBJ2-3; 6 matching bases give a weak D call of TRBD1. The TCR sequence derives from a pool of human donors with HIV. The DNA is as follows: TGTGCCAGCAGAGACACAGGGACAGATACGCAGTATTTT. The translation is CASRDTGTDTQYF.